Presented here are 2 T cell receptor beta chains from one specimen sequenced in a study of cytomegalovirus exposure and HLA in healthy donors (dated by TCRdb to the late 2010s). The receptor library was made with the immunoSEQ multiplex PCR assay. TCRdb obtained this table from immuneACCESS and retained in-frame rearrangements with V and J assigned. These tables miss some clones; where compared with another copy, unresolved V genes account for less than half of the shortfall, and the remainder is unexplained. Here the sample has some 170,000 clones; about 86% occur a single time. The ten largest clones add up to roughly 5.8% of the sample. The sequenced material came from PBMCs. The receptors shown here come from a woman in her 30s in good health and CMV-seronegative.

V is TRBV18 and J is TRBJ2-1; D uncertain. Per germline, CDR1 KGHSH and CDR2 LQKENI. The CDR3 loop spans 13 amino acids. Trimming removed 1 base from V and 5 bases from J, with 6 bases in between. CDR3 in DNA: TGTGCCAGCTCACCACTCGGTAACAATGAGCAGTTCTTC. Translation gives CASSPLGNNEQFF.

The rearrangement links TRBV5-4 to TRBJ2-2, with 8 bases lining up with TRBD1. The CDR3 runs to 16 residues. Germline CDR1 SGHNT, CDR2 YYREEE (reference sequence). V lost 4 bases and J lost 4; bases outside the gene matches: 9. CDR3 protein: CASSTGQGSTTGELFF. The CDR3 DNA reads TGTGCCAGCAGCACCGGACAGGGTTCAACCACCGGGGAGCTGTTTTTT.